This entry concerns a single T cell receptor beta chain. Its antigen is as yet unknown. This record belongs to a study of cytomegalovirus exposure and HLA in healthy donors. Trimming pared 3 bases from V and 8 bases from J, leaving 10 bases between. The CDR3 runs to 12 residues. CDR1 is KGHSH and CDR2 is LQKENI in the germline V gene. The PCR ran on 60 Vbeta and 13 Jbeta primers. This table comes from immunoSEQ multiplex PCR, and its TCRdb copy is limited to in-frame clones, with some not included. This table has around 150,000 clones, 75% to 90% appearing once. Each donor's status was that of a healthy bone marrow donor. Broader study findings: From TCR beta sequences, most subjects' HLA-A and HLA-B alleles were reportedly predicted accurately. CMV antigen specificity of a few CMV-associated chains was confirmed in vitro. The authors assumed roughly uniform sequencing depth across donors for presence/absence analyses.

The chain is built from TRBV18 and TRBJ1-2; tentatively, D is TRBD1 (5 bases). The source is a man aged 25 to 40 in good health and CMV-seronegative. What was sequenced was PBMCs. In DNA, the CDR3 is TGTGCCAGCTCACCTCCAGGACACGGCTACACCTTC. It is translated as CASSPPGHGYTF.